The clone carrying this T cell receptor beta chain has only a few counts. Its antigen remains unidentified. MiXCR was run by TCRdb on the 5' RACE reads, yielding one entry per CDR3 protein. This sample yields around 300,000 distinct CDR3 sequences, of which roughly 13% are seen a single time; 20% to 25% belongs to the top ten. This entry comes from a study of T-cell memory formation after mild COVID-19. Turning to the study itself: In these data, TCR clusters were largely donor specific.

V dropped 0 bases and J dropped 4; count of bases not matched to a gene: 4. This CDR3 is 15 amino acids long. The germline V gene has CDR1 SQVTM and CDR2 ANQGSEA. Study-level findings and limits: Researchers found some responding clones in pre-infection memory, a sign that cross-reactive memory joined. Day 15 to 85 contracting clones showed balanced CD4/CD8; day 15 to 37 expanders favored CD4+. CD4+ clones that contracted lay mainly in CM and EM; CD8+ ones lay in EMRA.

The V gene is TRBV29-1, the J gene TRBJ1-2, with TRBD1 matching over 11 bases. The sequence came from a young man who had mild COVID-19 (a few samples of this study predate the infection). Cell type and time point are not known. Sequencing was performed on PBMCs or a T cell subset sorted from them (not recorded which). The CDR3 bases are TGCAGCGTTGAAGACTGGACAGGGGGCTTCTATGGCTACACCTTC. Protein product: CSVEDWTGGFYGYTF.